The 16 T cell receptor beta chains listed next were all sequenced from one sample in a study of T-cell reconstitution after alpha-beta-depleted transplantation in children. Unique molecular identifiers were incorporated during preparation of the TCRbeta library. One entry per CDR3 protein, called by TCRdb with MiXCR from the PCR reads. The data show about 120,000 distinct CDR3 sequences, with approximately 10% seen just once and around 34% held by the top ten. This specimen consisted of PBMCs, obtained before TCRalphabeta/CD19-depleted stem cell transplant. Receptor source: a boy aged 2 to 10 with acute lymphoblastic leukemia, due to receive a stem cell transplant.

This clonotype was counted at least ten times. J is TRBJ1-1 and V is TRBV12-3 or TRBV12-4; 8 bases are shared with TRBD1. The CDR3 has 12 residues. With 8 bases clipped from V and 1 base from J, the junction kept 0 bases outside the gene matches. The CDR3 DNA is TGTGCCAGCGGACAGGGGAACACTGAAGCTTTCTTT. This codes for CASGQGNTEAFF.

The V call is TRBV12-3 or TRBV12-4, the J call TRBJ2-7; 8 positions agree with TRBD1. The J call is uncertain, as TRBJ2-1 better fits the DNA end. The CDR3 consists of 15 residues. The CDR3 nucleotides read TGTGCCAGCAGTTTTGGTCAGGGGGCCGACAATGAGCAGTTCTTC. This gives the protein CASSFGQGADNEQFF.

This clonotype was recorded many times. The CDR3 sequence: CASRPVGTDTQYF. As DNA, the CDR3 is TGTGCCAGCAGACCGGTGGGCACAGATACGCAGTATTTT. This chain links TRBV5-8 with TRBJ2-3; D unresolved. The germline V gene has CDR1 SGHTS and CDR2 YDEGEE. V shed 5 bases and J shed 1 base, with 8 bases lying between them. This CDR3 has 13 residues.

V is TRBV5-1 and J is TRBJ2-7, with 11 positions matching TRBD2. Trimming at V came to 0 bases and at J to 0 bases, leaving 5 bases not matched to a gene. This CDR3 spans 17 amino acids. Germline loops: CDR1 SGHRS, CDR2 YFSETQ. The CDR3 protein is CASSLDLAGGASYEQYF. The CDR3 DNA reads TGCGCCAGCAGCTTGGATCTAGCGGGAGGAGCCTCCTACGAGCAGTACTTC.

The rearrangement links TRBV20-1 to TRBJ2-7, with 7 bases matching TRBD2. The CDR3 is made up of 12 amino acids. Germline trimming cut 3 bases from V and 7 bases from J; bases unmatched to any gene: 6. Germline assignment: CDR1 DFQATT and CDR2 SNEGSKA (reference sequence). In DNA, the CDR3 is TGCAGTGCTAGGAGGCGGGAGTGGGAGCAGTACTTC. Residues: CSARRREWEQYF.

This clonotype occurred a few times. The gene calls are TRBV19 and TRBJ2-1; 9 positions agree with TRBD2. Trimming took 7 bases from V and 2 from J; bases not matched to a gene: 3. The CDR3 is 14 residues long. Germline loops: CDR1 LNHDA, CDR2 SQIVND (reference sequence). The DNA for the CDR3 is TGTGCCAGTACTAGCGGGAATACCTACAATGAGCAGTTCTTC. This gives the protein CASTSGNTYNEQFF.

This clonotype has ten or more counts. V and J are TRBV7-9 and TRBJ1-2, with TRBD1 matching over 8 bases. Germline trimming cut 7 bases from V and 6 bases from J; bases unmatched to any gene: 10. The CDR3 covers 14 residues. Germline V gene sequence: CDR1 SEHNR, CDR2 FQNEAQ (reference sequence). The chain's CDR3 is CASNEGDRTNGYTF. CDR3 DNA: TGTGCCAGCAACGAAGGGGACAGGACCAATGGCTACACCTTC.

The chain employs TRBV5-1 and TRBJ2-2, with D hard to call. Trimming removed 5 bases from V and 6 bases from J, with 8 bases in between. The germline V gene encodes CDR1 SGHRS and CDR2 YFSETQ. The length of the CDR3 is 12 residues. CDR3 bases: TGCGCCAGCAGACAAATCTCCGGGGAGCTGTTTTTT. This sequence encodes CASRQISGELFF. Variable domain in full (rest from reference TRBV5-1 and TRBJ2-2): KAGVTQTPRYLIKTRGQQVTLSCSPISGHRSVSWYQQTPGQGLQFLFEYFSETQRNKGNFPGRFSGRQFSNSRSEMNVSTLELGDSALYLCASRQISGELFFGEGSRLTVL.

This clonotype was counted many times. The rearrangement uses TRBV5-1 and TRBJ2-1; 14 nucleotides agree with TRBD2. This CDR3 is 18 amino acids long. Germline CDR1 and CDR2: SGHRS and YFSETQ. Trimming cost V 4 bases and J 0 bases; bases outside gene matches: 6. The CDR3 reads CASSPGTSGSNSYNEQFF. The CDR3 coding sequence is TGCGCCAGCAGCCCCGGGACTAGCGGGAGCAACTCCTACAATGAGCAGTTCTTC.

This clonotype was observed many times. The gene calls are TRBV5-1 and TRBJ2-3; D is undetermined. Between the trimmed V and J ends, which lost 3 bases and 2 bases, there was a span of 10 bases. The CDR3 has 14 residues. Germline-derived CDR1 and CDR2 are SGHRS and YFSETQ. The CDR3 coding sequence is TGCGCCAGCAGCTACCGGACCTACACAGATACGCAGTATTTT. Translation: CASSYRTYTDTQYF.

This clonotype was seen at least ten times. The genes are TRBV10-3 and TRBJ2-3, with D possibly matching TRBD2 (5 bases). V lost 0 bases and J 0 bases, leaving 10 bases between the germline ends. Germline CDR1 is ENHRY and CDR2 is SYGVKD. This CDR3 comprises 16 residues. CDR3 DNA sequence: TGTGCCATCAGTGAGTCGACTACCTCTAGCACAGATACGCAGTATTTT. Its protein product is CAISESTTSSTDTQYF.

This CDR3 reads CASSSDTTYEQYF. The CDR3 region has the DNA TGTGCCAGCAGTTCGGACACGACCTACGAGCAGTACTTC. The rearrangement links TRBV5-6 to TRBJ2-7, with D perhaps matching TRBD1 (5 bases). Looked up from germline, CDR1 is SGHDT and CDR2 is YYEEEE. The CDR3 is 13 amino acids. V was clipped by 5 bases and J by 2 bases, with 11 bases between them. Full variable domain (outside the CDR3, taken from reference TRBV5-6 and TRBJ2-7): DAGVTQSPTHLIKTRGQQVTLRCSPKSGHDTVSWYQQALGQGPQFIFQYYEEEERQRGNFPDRFSGHQFPNYSSELNVNALLLGDSALYLCASSSDTTYEQYFGPGTRLTVT.

The CDR3 region is CSAPWTGGSVNTEAFF. For the CDR3, the DNA is TGCAGTGCCCCCTGGACAGGGGGGAGTGTGAACACTGAAGCTTTCTTT. The V and J genes are TRBV20-1 and TRBJ1-1; 10 bases map to TRBD1. Germline loops: CDR1 DFQATT, CDR2 SNEGSKA (reference sequence). J gave up 0 bases and V 6 bases, and 10 bases lay outside the gene matches. This CDR3 is built from 16 residues.

This clonotype was detected many times. The gene calls are TRBV6-2 or TRBV6-3 and TRBJ2-7; possible D gene TRBD2, 5 bases. CDR3 size: 15 residues. Germline V gives CDR1 MNHEY, CDR2 SVGEGT. Trimming removed 0 bases at V and 0 bases at J, with 9 bases between. CDR3: CASSYSRSGSYEQYF. CDR3 DNA sequence: TGTGCCAGCAGTTACTCGAGGAGCGGCTCCTACGAGCAGTACTTC.

This clonotype was observed a few times. The chain combines TRBV15 with TRBJ1-1, with 7 nucleotides matching TRBD1. The CDR3 spans 13 residues. V shed 11 bases and J 0 bases; nucleotides not matched to a gene: 6. CDR1 and CDR2 from the germline V gene are LNHNV and YYDKDF (reference sequence). CDR3 DNA: TGTGCCTCTCACAGGGGCATGAACACTGAAGCTTTCTTT. Protein: CASHRGMNTEAFF.

This clonotype was seen ten or more times. This chain joins TRBV20-1 and TRBJ2-1, with 8 bases lining up with TRBD1. The V gene's germline CDR1 is DFQATT and CDR2 SNEGSKA (reference sequence). The CDR3 consists of 13 residues. Trimming took 3 bases from V and 7 from J; bases not matched to a gene: 5. In nucleotides, the CDR3 is TGCAGTGCTAGCGACGACAGGGGTAATGAGCAGTTCTTC. Encoded protein: CSASDDRGNEQFF.